The rows below give T cell receptor beta chains drawn from one sample of a study of somatic mutations in cytotoxic T cells in rheumatoid arthritis. Sequencing used immunoSEQ multiplex PCR; TCRdb keeps in-frame clones, though not all of them. The sample has about 4,800 clones; around 87% are singletons. Specimen: CD8+ T cells sorted from blood. Receptors were obtained from a woman in her forties or fifties with rheumatoid arthritis. Each CDR3 is given with its conserved first and last residue. Each record gives: clone size, D gene, CDR3 length, V gene, J gene, CDR3 protein, CDR3 DNA. The D gene is left open where the match is weak. Part of the rows lack a size; the others show once, few, many or a class for expanded clones.

abundance: once
d_gene: TRBD2
len: 16
v_gene: TRBV5-1
j_gene: TRBJ2-1
CDR3aa: CASSLAILAGGNEQFF
CDR3nt: TGCGCCAGCAGCTTGGCCATTCTAGCGGGGGGTAATGAGCAGTTCTTC

abundance: few
d_gene: TRBD2
len: 17
v_gene: TRBV4-1
j_gene: TRBJ2-1
CDR3aa: CASSQDLSSGGPGEQFF
CDR3nt: TGCGCCAGCAGCCAAGACTTGTCTAGCGGGGGCCCCGGTGAGCAGTTCTTC

abundance: .
d_gene: TRBD2
len: 17
v_gene: TRBV27
j_gene: TRBJ2-3
CDR3aa: CASSLFPSGVFTDTQYF
CDR3nt: TGTGCCAGCAGTTTATTCCCGAGCGGGGTCTTCACAGATACGCAGTATTTT

abundance: few
d_gene: TRBD1
len: 15
v_gene: TRBV27
j_gene: TRBJ2-5
CDR3aa: CASSDRQGKEETQYF
CDR3nt: TGTGCCAGCAGTGACCGACAGGGGAAGGAAGAGACCCAGTACTTC

abundance: .
d_gene: TRBD2
len: 15
v_gene: TRBV7-9
j_gene: TRBJ2-1
CDR3aa: CASSLDAGGPQEQFF
CDR3nt: TGTGCCAGCAGCTTAGACGCGGGGGGGCCTCAAGAGCAGTTCTTC

abundance: .
d_gene: TRBD2
len: 15
v_gene: TRBV11-1
j_gene: TRBJ2-1
CDR3aa: CASSLASGGANEQFF
CDR3nt: TGTGCCAGCAGCTTAGCTAGCGGGGGGGCCAATGAGCAGTTCTTC

abundance: .
d_gene: .
len: 14
v_gene: TRBV4-2
j_gene: TRBJ2-7
CDR3aa: CASSLGPAGGEQYF
CDR3nt: TGTGCCAGCAGCTTGGGGCCTGCCGGGGGTGAGCAGTACTTC

abundance: .
d_gene: TRBD1
len: 17
v_gene: TRBV13
j_gene: TRBJ1-6
CDR3aa: CASSLVSSGTENSPLHF
CDR3nt: TGTGCCAGCAGCTTAGTGTCTAGTGGGACAGAGAATTCACCCCTCCACTTT

abundance: .
d_gene: .
len: 15
v_gene: TRBV6-5
j_gene: TRBJ1-1
CDR3aa: CASSYSRYENTEAFF
CDR3nt: TGTGCCAGCAGTTACTCGAGATACGAGAACACTGAAGCTTTCTTT

abundance: .
d_gene: TRBD1
len: 15
v_gene: TRBV5-8
j_gene: TRBJ1-5
CDR3aa: CASSLQQGAGQPQHF
CDR3nt: TGTGCCAGCAGCTTGCAACAGGGGGCTGGTCAGCCCCAGCATTTT

abundance: .
d_gene: TRBD1
len: 11
v_gene: TRBV20-1
j_gene: TRBJ2-1
CDR3aa: CSARVGDREFF
CDR3nt: TGCAGTGCTAGAGTGGGGGACAGGGAGTTCTTC

abundance: .
d_gene: .
len: 15
v_gene: TRBV6-5
j_gene: TRBJ2-1
CDR3aa: CASSYSGAVDNEQFF
CDR3nt: TGTGCCAGCAGTTACTCAGGAGCGGTTGACAATGAGCAGTTCTTC

abundance: .
d_gene: TRBD1
len: 13
v_gene: TRBV2
j_gene: TRBJ1-2
CDR3aa: CASSAGQKRGYTF
CDR3nt: TGTGCCAGCAGTGCGGGACAGAAACGTGGCTACACCTTC

abundance: .
d_gene: .
len: 13
v_gene: TRBV27
j_gene: TRBJ1-2
CDR3aa: CASSFDSNYGYTF
CDR3nt: TGTGCCAGCAGTTTTGACAGTAACTATGGCTACACCTTC

abundance: few
d_gene: TRBD1
len: 14
v_gene: TRBV6-4
j_gene: TRBJ1-6
CDR3aa: CASSEGQGNSPLHF
CDR3nt: TGTGCCAGCAGTGAAGGACAGGGGAACTCCCCCCTCCACTTT

abundance: once
d_gene: TRBD1
len: 13
v_gene: TRBV6-6
j_gene: TRBJ1-6
CDR3aa: CASWGQGSSPLHF
CDR3nt: TGTGCCAGCTGGGGACAGGGTTCTTCCCCCCTCCACTTT

abundance: .
d_gene: TRBD2
len: 20
v_gene: TRBV4-1
j_gene: TRBJ2-2
CDR3aa: CASSQDPPGTSGGAVGELFF
CDR3nt: TGCGCCAGCAGCCAAGATCCCCCGGGGACTAGCGGGGGGGCCGTCGGGGAGCTGTTTTTT

abundance: .
d_gene: TRBD1
len: 13
v_gene: TRBV6-5
j_gene: TRBJ1-2
CDR3aa: CASSYSDRGVYTF
CDR3nt: TGTGCCAGCAGTTACTCTGACAGGGGTGTATACACCTTC

abundance: .
d_gene: .
len: 15
v_gene: TRBV5-4
j_gene: TRBJ1-2
CDR3aa: CASSLGGGPNYGYTF
CDR3nt: TGTGCCAGCAGCTTGGGCGGGGGGCCCAACTATGGCTACACCTTC

abundance: .
d_gene: .
len: 12
v_gene: TRBV5-8
j_gene: TRBJ1-2
CDR3aa: CASSLEQLVDTF
CDR3nt: TGTGCCAGCAGTTTGGAACAGTTAGTCGACACCTTC

abundance: .
d_gene: .
len: 12
v_gene: TRBV7-8
j_gene: TRBJ2-3
CDR3aa: CASSFVTDTQYF
CDR3nt: TGTGCCAGCAGCTTTGTAACAGATACGCAGTATTTT

abundance: once
d_gene: TRBD1
len: 15
v_gene: TRBV11-2
j_gene: TRBJ2-3
CDR3aa: CASSFRQGAGDTQYF
CDR3nt: TGTGCCAGCAGCTTTAGACAGGGGGCAGGAGATACGCAGTATTTT

abundance: few
d_gene: .
len: 14
v_gene: TRBV7-2
j_gene: TRBJ2-1
CDR3aa: CASSFPTPGVEQFF
CDR3nt: TGTGCCAGCAGCTTCCCAACTCCAGGGGTTGAGCAGTTCTTC

abundance: .
d_gene: .
len: 15
v_gene: TRBV4-1
j_gene: TRBJ1-1
CDR3aa: CASSQGPVVNTEAFF
CDR3nt: TGCGCCAGCAGCCAAGGGCCTGTCGTAAACACTGAAGCTTTCTTT

abundance: .
d_gene: .
len: 15
v_gene: TRBV6-1
j_gene: TRBJ1-2
CDR3aa: CASSELAVGIYGYTF
CDR3nt: TGTGCCAGCAGTGAGCTAGCAGTCGGGATCTATGGCTACACCTTC

abundance: .
d_gene: TRBD1
len: 14
v_gene: TRBV10-3
j_gene: TRBJ2-7
CDR3aa: CAISESGTGVEQYF
CDR3nt: TGTGCCATCAGTGAGTCGGGGACAGGGGTCGAGCAGTACTTC